This TCR beta chain was sequenced during a study of beta chain features in type 1 diabetes. Study findings and constraints: Moderate but significant shortening of TCRB CDR3s was recorded in all four CD4+ subsets from Type 1 diabetes patients. VDJ junctions from type 1 diabetes patients carried fewer insertions and larger deletions.

A single heparinised draw of approximately 100 mL on average was taken per donor. There are 14 residues in the CDR3. Germline V CDR1 and CDR2: SQVTM, ANQGSEA. V shed 3 bases and J 8 bases; nucleotides not matched to a gene: 8. Of the isolated RNA, all was reverse transcribed, and so the sequenced material was expressed TCRB transcripts. Using immunoSEQ multiplex PCR, the repertoire was profiled, and TCRdb retains in-frame clones only, with some absent. Altogether a few hundred thousand clones are present, 16% being singletons, with the ten largest covering about 0.092%. As for this clone: Its specificity is unknown.

Specimen: naive CD4+ T cells from blood. The sequence was obtained from a man aged 25-45 years with type 1 diabetes. The chain employs TRBV29-1 and TRBJ1-4; 8 nucleotides align to TRBD1. The CDR3 nucleotides read TGCAGCGTTGAGTCGGACAGGGAAGGAGAAAAACTGTTTTTT. It codes for CSVESDREGEKLFF.